Following are 2 T cell receptor beta chains from one sample sequenced in a study of blood T cell repertoires in COVID-19. Sequencing used immunoSEQ multiplex PCR; TCRdb keeps in-frame clones, though not all of them. The data show 100,000 to 120,000 clones, approximately 79% seen once. Input material: peripheral blood. All receptors come from an elderly woman with active or convalescent COVID-19.

The chain joins TRBV29-1 to TRBJ2-4; 7 positions agree with TRBD1. CDR1 is SQVTM and CDR2 is ANQGSEA in the germline V gene. Trimming at V came to 0 bases and at J to 5 bases, leaving 7 bases not matched to a gene. The length of the CDR3 is 15 residues. CDR3 nucleotides: TGCAGCGTTGAAGACAACAGGGGTCAAGAAAACATTCAGTACTTC. Encoded protein: CSVEDNRGQENIQYF.

The rearrangement uses TRBV20-1 and TRBJ2-3; the match to TRBD2 covers 8 bases. Germline CDR1 and CDR2: DFQATT and SNEGSKA (reference sequence). The CDR3 has 13 amino acids. After removal of 3 bases from V and 6 bases from J, the junction contained 5 bases not matched to a gene. CDR3 bases: TGCAGTGCTAGTTCTCCGGGGGGGGATACGCAGTATTTT. Its translation is CSASSPGGDTQYF.